One sample yielded the 12 T cell receptor beta chains listed below, sequenced in a study of Ad26.COV2.S vaccination and SARS-CoV-2 variants. Sequencing was performed with immunoSEQ multiplex PCR; in TCRdb, only in-frame clones are kept and a portion is missing. The sample lists approximately 410,000 clones; over 75% were seen once. Treatment defined: roughly 20 received Ad26.COV2.S at low or high dose, single or two shots; about 5 received placebo; per-sample allocation not given. Each sample was drawn 63 days after the first injection (of vaccine or placebo). The material sequenced was peripheral blood, taken in a trial of Ad26.COV2.S vaccine versus placebo. These TCRs come from a person aged 18-65 years who received the Ad26.COV2.S COVID-19 vaccine or a placebo.

The chain has TRBV6-5 and TRBJ1-6; D uncertain. Deletions cut 6 bases from V and 8 bases from J, with 17 bases between. Germline CDR1 is MNHEY and CDR2 is SVGAGI. This CDR3 region has 15 residues. The CDR3 DNA reads as TGTGCCAGCAGAGCGGACGTGGTGTTTGATTCACCCCTCCACTTT. It codes for CASRADVVFDSPLHF.

The chain is built from TRBV11-2 and TRBJ2-7; D is perhaps TRBD2 (6 bases). Germline-derived CDR1 and CDR2 are SGHAT and FQNNGV. The V gene lost 4 bases and the J gene lost 3 bases, with 16 bases spanning the gap. The CDR3 consists of 15 residues. The DNA for the CDR3 is TGTGCCAGCAGCTATAGTGGGGGGAGGAACTACGAGCAGTACTTC. Amino acids: CASSYSGGRNYEQYF.

The chain has TRBV5-5 and TRBJ1-1, with D uncertain. Germline CDR1 SGHKS, CDR2 YYEKEE (reference sequence). The V gene lost 2 bases and the J gene lost 6 bases, with 17 bases spanning the gap. There are 15 residues in the CDR3. The CDR3 protein is CASSLFEGSRPEAFF. Here the CDR3 DNA reads TGTGCCAGCAGCTTATTTGAAGGGAGCCGGCCTGAAGCTTTCTTT.

The rearrangement links TRBV2 to TRBJ1-6, with D perhaps TRBD1 (5 bases). The germline V gene encodes CDR1 SNHLY and CDR2 FYNNEI. Trimming took off 9 bases at V and 4 bases at J, with 13 bases between the two ends. The CDR3 length is 14 residues. CDR3 amino acids: CASMSGPYNSPLHF. The CDR3 region has the DNA TGTGCCAGTATGTCGGGACCGTATAATTCACCCCTCCACTTT. Full variable domain (missing parts from reference TRBV2 and TRBJ1-6): EPEVTQTPSHQVTQMGQEVILRCVPISNHLYFYWYRQILGQKVEFLVSFYNNEISEKSEIFDDQFSVERPDGSNFTLKIRSTKLEDSAMYFCASMSGPYNSPLHFGNGTRLTVT.

The genes are TRBV10-3 and TRBJ1-4, with D hard to call. The CDR3 length is 13 residues. Per the germline V gene, CDR1 is ENHRY and CDR2 is SYGVKD. Trimming took off 4 bases at V and 0 bases at J, with 3 bases between the two ends. The DNA for the CDR3 is TGTGCCATCAGTGGGGCAACTAATGAAAAACTGTTTTTT. Translation gives CAISGATNEKLFF.

The chain couples TRBV28 to TRBJ1-5; TRBD1 is a possible D gene (5 bases). CDR1 MDHEN and CDR2 SYDVKM come from the germline V gene. The CDR3 spans 15 residues. Trimming cost V 5 bases and J 0 bases, with 11 bases left between them. CDR3 in amino acids: CASSPGEYSNQPQHF. The CDR3 coding sequence is TGTGCCAGCAGTCCGGGGGAGTATAGCAATCAGCCCCAGCATTTT.

The chain carries TRBV7-9 and TRBJ2-5; possible D gene TRBD1, 6 bases. The V gene lost 4 bases and the J gene lost 5 bases, with 17 bases spanning the gap. The CDR3 spans 15 residues. CDR1 and CDR2 from the germline V gene are SEHNR and FQNEAQ (reference sequence). CDR3 coding DNA: TGTGCCAGCAGCTCGACTACAGGGAGAATTGAGACCCAGTACTTC. Its protein is CASSSTTGRIETQYF.

The CDR3 sequence is CASSSTREYEQYF. The CDR3 DNA reads as TGCGCCAGCAGCTCGACCCGGGAGTATGAGCAGTACTTC. The gene calls are TRBV5-1 and TRBJ2-7; tentative D call: TRBD2 (6 bases). CDR1 SGHRS and CDR2 YFSETQ come from the germline V gene. Between the trimmed V and J ends, which lost 3 bases and 7 bases, there was a span of 14 bases. There are 13 residues in the CDR3.

V and J are TRBV5-1 and TRBJ2-3, with TRBD1 identical over 9 bases. The CDR3 loop spans 15 amino acids. Germline-derived CDR1 and CDR2 are SGHRS and YFSETQ. The V gene end was trimmed by 4 bases and the J gene end by 2 bases; junction bases not matched to a gene: 5. DNA for the CDR3: TGCGCCAGCAGCCCAGGGACAGGGACCACAGATACGCAGTATTTT. Its translation: CASSPGTGTTDTQYF.

The chain has TRBV29-1 and TRBJ1-1; tentative D call: TRBD1 (5 bases). Germline V gene data show CDR1 as SQVTM and CDR2 as ANQGSEA. CDR3 size: 19 residues. V lost 0 bases and J lost 1, with 24 bases in between. The CDR3 region has the DNA TGCAGCGTTGAAGACAGAAGGTGGGGGGTGGCAGGACGGAACACTGAAGCTTTCTTT. Its translation: CSVEDRRWGVAGRNTEAFF.

The chain carries TRBV27 and TRBJ2-2; no clear D gene. Germline V gives CDR1 MNHEY, CDR2 SMNVEV (reference sequence). With 3 bases removed from V and 5 bases from J, the gap between germline ends came to 10 bases. The CDR3 loop spans 14 amino acids. CDR3 in amino acids: CASSFGFRTGELFF. The CDR3 nucleotides read TGTGCCAGCAGTTTCGGCTTCAGGACCGGGGAGCTGTTTTTT.

The sample holds one count of this clone. This chain links TRBV7-6 with TRBJ2-3, with D uncertain. V was pared by 6 bases and J by 6 bases, with 19 bases between. The CDR3 has 15 amino acids. The V gene's germline CDR1 is SGHVS and CDR2 FNYEAQ. For the CDR3, the DNA is TGTGCCAGCAGTTCCCTCGCAATAAGTACCGATACGCAGTATTTT. Translating gives CASSSLAISTDTQYF.